The 17 T cell receptor beta chains reported below all come from one sample, sequenced in a study of T cells in Graves' hyperthyroidism and ophthalmopathy. There were TCR beta CDR3 regions amplified from RNA transcripts. First-round RT-PCR of the TCR CDR3 relied on the HTBI primer set. TCRdb recomputed calls from the multiplex PCR reads with MiXCR, one row per CDR3 protein. Of 350,000 to 400,000 distinct CDR3 sequences in the sample, approximately 19% were seen once. Sequencing was carried out using blood. Receptors originate from a woman aged 18-35 years with Graves' hyperthyroidism.

This clonotype was detected ten times or more. The chain uses TRBV5-1 and TRBJ2-7; D unclear. Germline loops: CDR1 SGHRS, CDR2 YFSETQ. V was trimmed by 0 bases and J by 2 bases, leaving 12 bases between them. CDR3 length: 15 residues. The CDR3 DNA reads as TGCGCCAGCAGCTTGGACGGCGTCCTCGCCTACGAGCAGTACTTC. Translation: CASSLDGVLAYEQYF.

This rearrangement joins TRBV12-3 or TRBV12-4 to TRBJ2-7, with 7 bases matching TRBD1. This CDR3 has 14 amino acids. V was pared by 5 bases and J by 1 base, with 5 bases of the junction left unmatched. CDR3 residues: CASSLRQGSYEQYV. In DNA form, the CDR3 reads TGTGCCAGCAGTCTCCGACAGGGATCCTACGAGCAGTACGTC.

This clonotype was observed at least ten times. This rearrangement joins TRBV12-3 or TRBV12-4 to TRBJ2-5; D unresolved. V lost 5 bases to trimming and J lost 2 bases, with 9 bases between them. The CDR3 consists of 13 residues. The CDR3 coding sequence is TGTGCCAGCAGTGAACAGTATCAAGAGACCCAGTACTTC. Encoded protein: CASSEQYQETQYF.

This clonotype was observed once. The CDR3 end shows no conserved phenylalanine or tryptophan, and so a read error is likely. V and J are TRBV6-1 and TRBJ1-5; 8 nucleotides agree with TRBD1. The CDR3 loop spans 15 amino acids. Germline V gene sequence: CDR1 MNHNS, CDR2 SASEGT. V dropped 5 bases and J dropped 3; count of bases not matched to a gene: 6. The CDR3 loop is CASSQPTGVNQPQHV. CDR3 bases: TGTGCCAGCAGTCAACCGACAGGGGTCAATCAGCCCCAGCATGTT.

This chain uses TRBV12-3 or TRBV12-4 with TRBJ2-7; a possible D gene is TRBD2 (5 bases). V lost 6 bases and J lost 6, with 18 bases in between. The CDR3 is 14 amino acids. CDR3 loop: CASSLTRSSGEQYF. The CDR3 nucleotides read TGTGCCAGCAGCCTAACTAGGTCCTCCGGCGAGCAGTACTTC.

This clonotype was seen at least ten times. This sequence joins TRBV20-1 and TRBJ1-1; D not certain. The CDR3 loop spans 15 amino acids. Germline CDR1 DFQATT, CDR2 SNEGSKA (reference sequence). V was cut by 0 bases and J by 1 base, with 12 bases left in between. The CDR3, as DNA: TGCAGTGCTAGAGATAGGTGGTCAACGAACACTGAAGCTTTCTTT. It translates to CSARDRWSTNTEAFF.

The rearrangement uses TRBV6-2 or TRBV6-3 and TRBJ2-7, with D maybe TRBD1 (5 bases). From germline, CDR1 is MNHEY and CDR2 SVGEGT. Trimming left V 6 bases short and J 7 bases short, with 16 bases between. The CDR3 is made up of 13 amino acids. In nucleotides, the CDR3 is TGTGCCAGCAGACCAGACAGCCATAAAGAGCAGTACTTC. Protein product: CASRPDSHKEQYF.

A few counts support this clonotype. The CDR3 loop is CSARRTVKLIQYF. The CDR3 DNA reads as TGCAGTGCTAGAAGGACTGTGAAACTCATTCAGTACTTC. V is TRBV20-1 and J is TRBJ2-4, with D tentatively TRBD2 (5 bases). The CDR3 spans 13 residues. The V end lost 2 bases, the J end lost 9 bases, and 14 bases lay between the germline ends. CDR1 and CDR2 from the germline V gene are DFQATT and SNEGSKA (reference sequence).

At least ten counts were recorded for this clonotype. V and J are TRBV28 and TRBJ1-1; D not resolved. From germline, CDR1 is MDHEN and CDR2 SYDVKM. CDR3 size: 12 residues. Trimming cost V 6 bases and J 5 bases, with 10 bases left between them. The chain's CDR3 is CASSFLGTEAFF. Written as DNA, the CDR3 is TGTGCCAGCAGCTTCCTGGGTACTGAAGCTTTCTTT.

V usage is TRBV4-1 and J usage is TRBJ2-2; D unclear. CDR3 length: 16 residues. With 0 bases removed from V and 5 bases from J, the gap between germline ends came to 13 bases. CDR1 and CDR2 from the germline V gene are MGHRA and YSYEKL. The CDR3 sequence: CASSQDRSLNTGELFF. Written as DNA, the CDR3 is TGCGCCAGCAGCCAAGATAGGAGCCTTAATACCGGGGAGCTGTTTTTT.

This clonotype was detected ten times or more. The chain employs TRBV20-1 and TRBJ2-5, with TRBD2 as a possible D gene (6 bases). V was cut by 2 bases and J by 2 bases, with 12 bases left in between. The CDR3 sequence is 14 residues long. Germline CDR1 and CDR2: DFQATT and SNEGSKA (reference sequence). The CDR3 coding sequence is TGCAGTGCTAGAAAAACCGGGACTCAAGAGACCCAGTACTTC. This translates into CSARKTGTQETQYF.

CDR3 region: CASSQDWGLRYF. The CDR3 region has the DNA TGTGCCAGCAGCCAAGATTGGGGCCTGCGGTACTTC. The chain joins TRBV3-1 to TRBJ2-7, with a possible D match to TRBD1 (5 bases). Per the germline V gene, CDR1 is LGHDT and CDR2 is YNNKEL (reference sequence). Trimming cost V 0 bases and J 12 bases, with 12 bases left between them. This CDR3 is built from 12 residues.

This clonotype was detected many times. This chain joins TRBV20-1 and TRBJ1-1, with D unresolved. CDR3 length equals 14 residues. Germline loops: CDR1 DFQATT, CDR2 SNEGSKA (reference sequence). Trimming stripped 1 base from V and 3 bases from J, with 12 bases between. In DNA, the CDR3 is TGCAGTGCTAGAGGGCCGGTGGGCGACACTGAAGCTTTCTTT. Translated, it gives CSARGPVGDTEAFF.

The table lists this clonotype with many counts. V and J are TRBV6-1 and TRBJ2-5; TRBD2 aligns across 8 bases. V gave up 2 bases and J gave up 5 bases; unmatched junction bases: 7. Germline assignment: CDR1 MNHNS and CDR2 SASEGT. The CDR3 has 15 amino acids. CDR3 residues: CASSEFGGVRETQYF. The DNA of the CDR3 is TGTGCCAGCAGTGAATTCGGGGGGGTCCGGGAGACCCAGTACTTC.

In its sample, this clonotype was seen many times. The V gene is TRBV5-1, the J gene TRBJ1-5, with D possibly TRBD1 on 5 matching bases. Germline assignment: CDR1 SGHRS and CDR2 YFSETQ. CDR3 length equals 16 residues. V lost 4 bases and J 1 base, leaving 15 bases between the germline ends. CDR3 coding DNA: TGCGCCAGCAGCCTGGGCGAGGGGTTAAGCAATCAGCCCCAGCATTTT. It is translated as CASSLGEGLSNQPQHF.

This clonotype was seen ten or more times. This chain joins TRBV20-1 and TRBJ1-1; D not resolved. Germline lookup yields CDR1 DFQATT and CDR2 SNEGSKA (reference sequence). This CDR3 region has 14 residues. Trimming took 0 bases from V and 0 from J, leaving 8 bases between them. DNA for the CDR3: TGCAGTGCTAGAGACCCCGACATGAACACTGAAGCTTTCTTT. Amino acids: CSARDPDMNTEAFF.

This clonotype was counted many times. The chain links TRBV5-1 to TRBJ1-1, with D uncertain. V lost 4 bases, J lost 1 base, and 8 bases lay in between. This CDR3 spans 13 amino acids. Germline V lookup: CDR1 SGHRS, CDR2 YFSETQ. Written as DNA, the CDR3 is TGCGCCAGCAGCCCCAGCTGGAACACTGAAGCTTTCTTT. It specifies CASSPSWNTEAFF.